This TCR beta chain was sequenced in a study of cytomegalovirus exposure and HLA in healthy donors. The study ran its PCR with 60 Vbeta and 13 Jbeta primers. In the original analysis: Around 10 million of the approximately 80 million unique TCR beta chains counted in a later analysis were shared. Clones were sequenced by immunoSEQ multiplex PCR, and TCRdb holds only the in-frame ones, with some missing. V, J and clone size derive from that table, while D and trimming were established from the DNA sequence. The sample lists about 190,000 clones; about 86% were seen once. The CDR3 is 15 amino acids. V shed 1 base and J 5 bases; nucleotides not matched to a gene: 6. CDR1 is SEHNR, CDR2 FQNEAQ, per germline (reference sequence). To note about this clone: Its target is unknown.

Study observations and caveats: Reportedly, HLA-A and HLA-B alleles of most subjects were accurately predicted from TCR beta. Judged likely to be a sequencing artifact was a cluster of highly shared sequence variants. In a later analysis, parvovirus B19, influenza, CMV and Epstein-Barr virus appeared linked to several top co-occurrence clusters.

The clonotype was recovered from a woman under 30 in good health and CMV-seropositive. Material: PBMCs. V is TRBV7-9 and J is TRBJ1-2; 8 bases match TRBD1. CDR3: CASSLVQGVPYGYTF. The DNA for the CDR3 is TGTGCCAGCAGCTTAGTACAGGGGGTTCCTTATGGCTACACCTTC.